A selection of T cell receptor beta chains follows, all from one sample in a study of cytomegalovirus exposure and HLA in healthy donors. Profiling relied on immunoSEQ multiplex PCR, and the TCRdb table lists in-frame clones only, not all of them. The data show around 99,000 clones, about 78% seen once. Sequenced material: PBMCs. These receptors came from a man between 40 and 49 years old in good health and CMV-seronegative. The CDR3 runs from the conserved cysteine through the conserved F or W. The order of the fields is V gene, J gene, CDR3 protein.

TRBV10-3,TRBJ2-1,CSGGQGYEQFF
TRBV27,TRBJ2-1,CASSLDRGPYNEQFF
TRBV30,TRBJ2-5,CAWSVPGTGRETQYF
TRBV5-1,TRBJ1-3,CASSLVWTGTGNTIYF
TRBV9,TRBJ2-3,CASSSGLAGATTDTQYF
TRBV10-3,TRBJ2-6,CAISEGTVSGANVLTF
TRBV5-1,TRBJ2-7,CASSLGTGSSYEQYF
TRBV28,TRBJ2-7,CASSPGGGGTYEQYF
TRBV19,TRBJ1-1,CASTPRGSTEAFF
TRBV18,TRBJ1-1,CASSRDRGGNTEAFF
TRBV10-1,TRBJ2-7,CASSEVAGPYEQYF
TRBV11-3,TRBJ1-2,CASSLWSGGVNYGYTF
TRBV5-1,TRBJ1-6,CASSPGQGSSPLHF
TRBV29-1,TRBJ2-3,CSAGTQAGATQYF
TRBV29-1,TRBJ1-1,CSGGLMNTEAFF
TRBV14,TRBJ1-6,CASSQHISDSPLHF
TRBV9,TRBJ2-1,CASSVTLAMDEQFF
TRBV7-2,TRBJ1-2,CASSLTRNYGYTF
TRBV5-6,TRBJ1-1,CASRPRGVLVTEAFF